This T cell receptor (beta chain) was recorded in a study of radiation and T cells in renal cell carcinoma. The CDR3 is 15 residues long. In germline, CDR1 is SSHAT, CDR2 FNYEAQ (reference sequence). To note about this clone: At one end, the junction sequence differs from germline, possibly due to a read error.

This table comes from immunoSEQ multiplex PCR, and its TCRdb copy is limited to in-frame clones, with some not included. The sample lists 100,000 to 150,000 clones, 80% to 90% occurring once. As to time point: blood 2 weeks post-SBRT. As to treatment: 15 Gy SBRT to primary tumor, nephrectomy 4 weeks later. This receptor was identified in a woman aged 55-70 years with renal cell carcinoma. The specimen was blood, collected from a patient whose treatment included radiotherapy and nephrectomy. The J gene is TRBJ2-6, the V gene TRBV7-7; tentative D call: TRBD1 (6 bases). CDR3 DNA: TGTGCTAGCAGCTTAGGGGGTACTGGGGCCAACGTCCTGACTTTC. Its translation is CASSLGGTGANVLTF. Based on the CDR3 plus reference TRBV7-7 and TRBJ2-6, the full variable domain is GAGVSQSPRYKVTKRGQDVTLRCDPISSHATLYWYQQALGQGPEFLTYFNYEAQPDKSGLPSDRFSAERPEGSISTLTIQRTEQRDSAMYRCASSLGGTGANVLTFGAGSRLTVL.